A single sample gave rise to the 13 T cell receptor beta chains below, sequenced in a study of T cell responses to AZD1222 COVID-19 vaccine. Sequenced by immunoSEQ multiplex PCR; TCRdb stores in-frame clones only, minus some. This table has 140,000 to 150,000 clones, more than 85% appearing once. Sequences were derived from peripheral blood, sampled on day 0 of AZD1222 vaccination. The source of these receptors is an adult in good health.

This clone is a singleton in its sample. The chain uses TRBV19 and TRBJ1-1; D is uncertain. Germline lookup yields CDR1 LNHDA and CDR2 SQIVND (reference sequence). The CDR3 length is 12 residues. V was pared by 10 bases and J by 9 bases, with 18 bases between. CDR3 amino acids: CATTSGFTKAFF. Here the CDR3 DNA reads TGTGCCACTACCTCGGGGTTTACAAAAGCTTTCTTT.

The CDR3 region is CASSIDGLAGPRDEQFF. The CDR3 bases are TGTGCCAGCAGCATCGATGGACTAGCGGGACCCAGGGATGAGCAGTTCTTC. V and J are TRBV27 and TRBJ2-1; 12 nucleotides line up with TRBD2. The junction had 14 bases not matched to a gene; V was cut back by 6 bases and J by 8 bases. The CDR3 totals 17 residues. In germline, CDR1 is MNHEY, CDR2 SMNVEV (reference sequence).

The chain couples TRBV19 to TRBJ2-7; 9 bases agree with TRBD2. The germline V gene has CDR1 LNHDA and CDR2 SQIVND (reference sequence). The CDR3 is 15 amino acids. The junction had 5 bases not matched to a gene; V was cut back by 5 bases and J by 0 bases. The CDR3 loop is CASSFLAGNSYEQYF. The DNA for the CDR3 is TGTGCCAGTAGTTTCCTAGCGGGGAACTCCTACGAGCAGTACTTC.

The gene calls are TRBV19 and TRBJ1-5, with a tentative D call TRBD1 (5 bases). Per the germline V gene, CDR1 is LNHDA and CDR2 is SQIVND (reference sequence). V lost 5 bases to trimming and J lost 0 bases, with 14 bases between them. The CDR3 has 16 residues. CDR3 in amino acids: CASSPSPGISNQPQHF. The CDR3 coding sequence is TGTGCCAGTAGTCCTTCCCCAGGGATTAGCAATCAGCCCCAGCATTTT.

The chain uses TRBV5-3 and TRBJ2-1; TRBD1 might be the D (6 bases). TRBV5-3 counts as an open reading frame of uncertain function. The CDR3 contains 15 residues. Trimming took 0 bases from V and 0 from J, leaving 7 bases between them. CDR3 sequence reads: CARSLGTVSYNEQFF. The CDR3 DNA reads TGTGCCAGAAGCTTGGGGACAGTCTCCTACAATGAGCAGTTCTTC.

The chain carries TRBV12-5 and TRBJ2-1; 7 nucleotides match TRBD1. CDR3 length equals 15 residues. Germline V gives CDR1 LGHNT, CDR2 FRNRAP. With 3 bases clipped from V and 6 bases from J, the junction kept 8 bases outside the gene matches. The CDR3 nucleotides read TGTGCTAGTGGTTTCCACACGGGACAGACCAATGAGCAGTTCTTC. This sequence encodes CASGFHTGQTNEQFF.

This rearrangement joins TRBV19 to TRBJ2-7; TRBD2 is a possible D gene (6 bases). Trimming stripped 4 bases from V and 2 bases from J, with 18 bases between. This CDR3 is 16 amino acids long. Looked up from germline, CDR1 is LNHDA and CDR2 is SQIVND (reference sequence). The CDR3 coding sequence is TGTGCCAGTAGTAACCCCGGGGGTCCTACGGCCTACGAGCAGTACTTC. It is translated as CASSNPGGPTAYEQYF.

This chain joins TRBV2 and TRBJ1-2; D possibly corresponds to TRBD1 (5 bases). The CDR3 is made up of 13 amino acids. CDR1 SNHLY and CDR2 FYNNEI come from the germline V gene. Trimming cost V 6 bases and J 4 bases, with 12 bases left between them. The CDR3 sequence: CASRIRQFYGYTF. The CDR3 DNA is TGTGCCAGCAGGATCAGACAGTTCTATGGCTACACCTTC.

In DNA form, the CDR3 reads TGTGCCAGCAGGAGTGGGCCCGGAGGTCGAGAGACCCAGTACTTC. Its translation is CASRSGPGGRETQYF. J is TRBJ2-5 and V is TRBV5-5; D may be TRBD2 (5 bases). The CDR3 contains 15 residues. Trimming removed 5 bases at V and 4 bases at J, with 18 bases between. Germline V gene data show CDR1 as SGHKS and CDR2 as YYEKEE (reference sequence).

About this clone itself: The same CDR3 is also encoded by other DNA sequences in this sample. The rearrangement uses TRBV27 and TRBJ1-5, with no clear D. Germline V gene data show CDR1 as MNHEY and CDR2 as SMNVEV (reference sequence). V lost 1 base and J lost 2, with 3 bases in between. The CDR3 runs to 13 residues. The CDR3 region has the DNA TGTGCCAGCAGTTTATGGGGCAATCAGCCCCAGCATTTT. Its translation: CASSLWGNQPQHF.

In DNA form, the CDR3 reads TGCGCCAGCAGCCAAGTGGGTCCGGGGGGCAATGAAAAACTGTTTTTT. Amino acids: CASSQVGPGGNEKLFF. V gene TRBV4-1 combines with J gene TRBJ1-4, with a tentative D call TRBD1 (6 bases). Trimming took off 1 base at V and 5 bases at J, with 14 bases between the two ends. Germline V gene lookup returns CDR1 MGHRA and CDR2 YSYEKL. The CDR3 spans 16 residues.

The genes are TRBV15 and TRBJ2-1; D is undetermined. CDR3 size: 14 residues. The V gene lost 6 bases and the J gene lost 0 bases, with 9 bases spanning the gap. Germline V gene data show CDR1 as LNHNV and CDR2 as YYDKDF (reference sequence). Here the CDR3 DNA reads TGTGCCACCAGGAAAGGTAGCTCCTACAATGAGCAGTTCTTC. Protein: CATRKGSSYNEQFF. The whole variable domain, remainder taken from reference TRBV15 and TRBJ2-1, is DAMVIQNPRYQVTQFGKPVTLSCSQTLNHNVMYWYQQKSSQAPKLLFHYYDKDFNNEADTPDNFQSRRPNTSFCFLDIRSPGLGDTAMYLCATRKGSSYNEQFFGPGTRLTVL.

In the case of this clone: The junction and the germline gene differ at one end; a read error may be behind it. The chain carries TRBV2 and TRBJ1-4; no reliable D call. Germline-derived CDR1 and CDR2 are SNHLY and FYNNEI. The CDR3 spans 11 residues. CDR3 nucleotides: TGTGCCAGCAGTGAAGAAAATCTCCCCATCTTT. Amino acid sequence: CASSEENLPIF.